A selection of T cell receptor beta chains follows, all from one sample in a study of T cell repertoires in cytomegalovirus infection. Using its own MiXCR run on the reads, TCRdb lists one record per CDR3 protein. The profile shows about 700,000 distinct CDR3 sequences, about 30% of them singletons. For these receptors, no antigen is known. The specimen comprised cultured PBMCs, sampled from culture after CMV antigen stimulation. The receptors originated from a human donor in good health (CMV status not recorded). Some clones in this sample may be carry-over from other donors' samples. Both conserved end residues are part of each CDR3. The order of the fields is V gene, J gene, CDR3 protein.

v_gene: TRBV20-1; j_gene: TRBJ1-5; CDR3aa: CSARTGGALGQPQHF
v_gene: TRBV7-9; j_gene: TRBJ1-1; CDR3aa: CASSVSWGTEAFF
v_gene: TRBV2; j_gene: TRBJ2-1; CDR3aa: CASSQLGSDNEQFF
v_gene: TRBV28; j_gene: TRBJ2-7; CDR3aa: CASSPLTASYEQYF
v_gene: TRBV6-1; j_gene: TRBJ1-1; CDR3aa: CASTRTGDSPEAFF
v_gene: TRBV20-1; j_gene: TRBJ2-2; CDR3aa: CSVAGGLAGELFF
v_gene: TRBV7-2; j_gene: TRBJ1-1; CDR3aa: CASSLRDSRSGSFF
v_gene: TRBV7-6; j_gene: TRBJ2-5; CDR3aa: CASSSYLLGWETQYF
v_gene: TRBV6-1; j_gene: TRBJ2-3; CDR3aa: CASSEYTLGRYF
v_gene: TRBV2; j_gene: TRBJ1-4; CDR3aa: CASSDRDRGEKLFF
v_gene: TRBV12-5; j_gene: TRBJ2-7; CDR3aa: CASGFGQTYEQYF
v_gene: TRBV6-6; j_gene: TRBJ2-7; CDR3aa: CASRRSLSSYEQYF
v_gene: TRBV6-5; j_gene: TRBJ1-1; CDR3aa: CASSPRDPNEAFF
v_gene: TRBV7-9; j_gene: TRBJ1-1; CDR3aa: CASSLTGDEAFF
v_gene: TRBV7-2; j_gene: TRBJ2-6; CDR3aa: CASSLIPGSGANVLTF
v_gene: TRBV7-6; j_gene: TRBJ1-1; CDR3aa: CASSFTGQGKAFF
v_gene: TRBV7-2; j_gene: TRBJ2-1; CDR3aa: CASRQGLPLEEFF
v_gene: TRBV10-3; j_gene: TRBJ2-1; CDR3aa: CAISESAGQAGQFF
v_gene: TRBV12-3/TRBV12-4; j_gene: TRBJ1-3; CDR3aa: CASSFLRVGNTIYF
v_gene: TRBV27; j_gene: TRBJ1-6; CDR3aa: CASSLRHREGVPLHF
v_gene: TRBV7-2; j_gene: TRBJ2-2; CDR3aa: CASVQLGHTGELFF
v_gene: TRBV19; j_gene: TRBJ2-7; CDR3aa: CASSRLAGPSYEQYF
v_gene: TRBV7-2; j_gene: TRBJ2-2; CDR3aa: CASSLAWGNTGELFF
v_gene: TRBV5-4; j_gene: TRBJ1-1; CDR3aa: CASSLDQGLTGAFF
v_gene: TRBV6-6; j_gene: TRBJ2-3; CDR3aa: CASSYGYGGPTDTQYF
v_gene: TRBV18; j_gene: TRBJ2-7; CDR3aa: CASSPTTGISWEQYF
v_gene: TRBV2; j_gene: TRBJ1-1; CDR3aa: CASSDGQGDTEAFF